This T cell receptor beta chain was retrieved from a study of human T cells and chemical hapten exposure. Per the authors' pipeline: Sampled TCR counts reached a median of approximately 93,000 per sample, with values ranging from 23,224 to 690,600. Via MiXCR, TCRdb re-called the RACE reads, giving one row per CDR3 protein. In this record, the V and J calls reflect TCRdb's handling and not the investigators' own analysis. The data show over 50,000 distinct CDR3 sequences, with approximately 11% seen just once and about 1.7% held by the top ten. Documented time point: patch test 1, 2 weeks after DPC sensitization. Treatment specified: therapeutic diphenylcyclopropenone sensitization with weekly scalp DPC. The starting material, unfractionated whole blood, was used for total RNA extraction. Each donor was an alopecia patient between 18 and 70 years of age who qualified for DPC. Germline V gives CDR1 SGHAT, CDR2 FQNNGV. V was pared by 2 bases and J by 0 bases, with 10 bases between. This CDR3 is 15 amino acids long.

The chain joins TRBV11-2 to TRBJ1-1; D is undetermined. The source of this sequence is a woman aged 40 to 55 with alopecia areata. Some clones in this sample may be carry-over from other donors' samples. Specimen: whole blood, collected in connection with sensitization to the hapten diphenylcyclopropenone (DPC). DNA of the CDR3: TGTGCCAGCAGCTTATATGGAAATCTGAACACTGAAGCTTTCTTT. Its translation: CASSLYGNLNTEAFF.